What follows are 15 T cell receptor beta chains derived from one specimen sequenced in a study of blood T cell repertoires in COVID-19. Data came from immunoSEQ multiplex PCR; TCRdb stores just in-frame clones and leaves some out. The table lists about 170,000 clones, 90% to 95% of them singletons, with 4.5% to 5.5% in the top ten. Sequenced material: peripheral blood. These receptors all come from a woman aged 50 to 60 with acute or convalescent COVID-19.

This chain connects TRBV11-2 to TRBJ1-1, with D hard to call. Trimming cost V 5 bases and J 1 base, with 8 bases left between them. This CDR3 has 13 residues. Germline lookup yields CDR1 SGHAT and CDR2 FQNNGV. The CDR3 nucleotides read TGTGCCAGCAGCCAGGCCTCGAACACTGAAGCTTTCTTT. Amino acids: CASSQASNTEAFF.

This clone was counted once. This chain connects TRBV4-1 to TRBJ1-6, with a possible D match to TRBD1 (6 bases). The germline V gene has CDR1 MGHRA and CDR2 YSYEKL. Trimming stripped 2 bases from V and 8 bases from J, with 22 bases between. CDR3 length: 18 amino acids. This CDR3 reads CASSQFQQGPYWDSPLHF. CDR3 nucleotide sequence: TGCGCCAGCAGCCAATTCCAACAGGGCCCCTATTGGGATTCACCCCTCCACTTT.

This rearrangement joins TRBV30 to TRBJ1-5; D is ambiguous. The CDR3 length is 15 residues. Trimming stripped 3 bases from V and 1 base from J, with 13 bases between. The germline gives CDR1 GTSNPN, CDR2 SVGIG (reference sequence). The CDR3 DNA reads TGTGCCTGGAGCCTTGGAGAGAGGAGCAATCAGCCCCAGCATTTT. Residues: CAWSLGERSNQPQHF.

The chain recombines TRBV3-1 (or the pseudogene TRBV3-2) with TRBJ1-2, with a weak D call TRBD1 (5 bases). Trimming removed 3 bases at V and 11 bases at J, with 34 bases between. Germline V gives CDR1 LGHDT, CDR2 YNNKEL (reference sequence). This CDR3 comprises 19 residues. The CDR3 region is CASSHNLQQAIYDLVSYTF. DNA of the CDR3: TGTGCCAGCAGCCATAATCTTCAACAGGCCATATACGATTTGGTCTCTTACACCTTC.

The chain joins TRBV29-1 to TRBJ1-2; D not certain. In germline, CDR1 is SQVTM, CDR2 ANQGSEA. This CDR3 has 14 residues. V was shortened by 2 bases and J by 4 bases, with 14 bases between the two germline ends. The CDR3 region has the DNA TGCAGCGTTGAAAGACGTCTGGCGGCCTATGGCTACACCTTC. It translates to CSVERRLAAYGYTF.

The genes are TRBV7-9 and TRBJ2-5, with 14 bases fitting TRBD2. This CDR3 spans 16 amino acids. Germline trimming cut 3 bases from V and 1 base from J; bases unmatched to any gene: 1. Germline V lookup: CDR1 SEHNR, CDR2 FQNEAQ (reference sequence). The CDR3 coding sequence is TGTGCCAGCAGCTTTGGACTAGCGGGGGGCCAAGAGACCCAGTACTTC. Its translation: CASSFGLAGGQETQYF.

This rearrangement joins TRBV9 to TRBJ2-1; D gene uncertain. V lost 3 bases, J lost 9 bases, and 10 bases lay in between. Germline V lookup: CDR1 SGDLS, CDR2 YYNGEE. The length of the CDR3 is 12 residues. CDR3 nucleotides: TGTGCCAGCAGCGCAAGTTCCGGTGAGCAGTTCTTC. Residues: CASSASSGEQFF.

This chain links TRBV14 with TRBJ1-2; a possible D gene is TRBD1 (6 bases). Deletions cut 1 base from V and 1 base from J, with 10 bases between. The CDR3 runs 15 residues. CDR1 is SGHDN and CDR2 is FVKESK in the germline V gene. The CDR3 region has the DNA TGTGCCAGCAGCCAAGGGACAGCCAATAACTATGGCTACACCTTC. This encodes CASSQGTANNYGYTF.

This chain uses TRBV28 with TRBJ1-2, with a tentative D call TRBD1 (5 bases). Trimming took off 6 bases at V and 5 bases at J, with 16 bases between the two ends. The CDR3 sequence is 14 residues long. From germline, CDR1 is MDHEN and CDR2 SYDVKM. CDR3 nucleotides: TGTGCCAGCAGCCCTACGGGGCGGGGATATGGCTACACCTTC. Translated, it gives CASSPTGRGYGYTF.

The rearrangement links TRBV29-1 to TRBJ1-1; no clear D. Germline CDR1 SQVTM, CDR2 ANQGSEA. The CDR3 covers 11 residues. V gave up 4 bases and J gave up 10 bases, with 13 bases separating them. The CDR3 region has the DNA TGCAGCGTTGGGGCCGGAGAGGGAGCTTTCTTT. Protein sequence: CSVGAGEGAFF. The variable domain in full, with the rest retrieved from reference TRBV29-1 and TRBJ1-1, is SAVISQKPSRDICQRGTSLTIQCQVDSQVTMMFWYRQQPGQSLTLIATANQGSEATYESGFVIDKFPISRPNLTFSTLTVSNMSPEDSSIYLCSVGAGEGAFFGQGTRLTVV.

This clone was counted a single time. V gene TRBV18 combines with J gene TRBJ2-3; D is uncertain. The length of the CDR3 is 14 residues. The ends were cut back, 0 bases at V and 4 bases at J, with 8 bases in the middle. Germline-derived CDR1 and CDR2 are KGHSH and LQKENI. CDR3 protein: CASSPPFIPDTQYF. The CDR3 coding sequence is TGTGCCAGCTCACCACCGTTTATCCCAGATACGCAGTATTTT.

The V and J genes are TRBV7-6 and TRBJ2-5; perhaps TRBD1 as D (6 bases). There are 15 residues in the CDR3. Trimming took 4 bases from V and 2 from J, leaving 14 bases between them. Germline V gene data show CDR1 as SGHVS and CDR2 as FNYEAQ. The CDR3 DNA is TGTGCCAGCAGCTACCTATTTGGACAGCAAGAGACCCAGTACTTC. This translates into CASSYLFGQQETQYF. Supplemented by reference TRBV7-6 and TRBJ2-5, the full variable domain reads GAGVSQSPRYKVTKRGQDVALRCDPISGHVSLYWYRQALGQGPEFLTYFNYEAQQDKSGLPNDRFSAERPEGSISTLTIQRTEQRDSAMYRCASSYLFGQQETQYFGPGTRLLVL.

This rearrangement joins TRBV9 to TRBJ1-2; 11 bases agree with TRBD1. The CDR3 runs 15 residues. Per germline, CDR1 SGDLS and CDR2 YYNGEE. J lost 6 bases, V lost 2 bases, and 6 bases had no gene match. As DNA, the CDR3 is TGTGCCAGCAGCGTGGAGGACAGGGGGCTCCATGGCTACACCTTC. Translation gives CASSVEDRGLHGYTF. The variable domain in full, completed from reference TRBV9 and TRBJ1-2, reads DSGVTQTPKHLITATGQRVTLRCSPRSGDLSVYWYQQSLDQGLQFLIQYYNGEERAKGNILERFSAQQFPDLHSELNLSSLELGDSALYFCASSVEDRGLHGYTFGSGTRLTVV.

The chain links TRBV19 to TRBJ2-5; D is unresolved. CDR3 length equals 13 residues. Germline values: CDR1 LNHDA, CDR2 SQIVND (reference sequence). V was clipped by 6 bases and J by 3 bases, with 11 bases between them. The CDR3 is CASSRHFEETQYF. CDR3 sequence (DNA): TGTGCCAGTAGCCGACATTTTGAAGAGACCCAGTACTTC. The full variable domain, with the rest looked up from reference TRBV19 and TRBJ2-5, is DGGITQSPKYLFRKEGQNVTLSCEQNLNHDAMYWYRQDPGQGLRLIYYSQIVNDFQKGDIAEGYSVSREKKESFPLTVTSAQKNPTAFYLCASSRHFEETQYFGPGTRLLVL.

The chain has TRBV15 and TRBJ2-1, with 9 bases that match TRBD1. The CDR3 covers 15 residues. The germline CDR1 and CDR2 sequences are LNHNV and YYDKDF (reference sequence). Germline trimming cut 5 bases from V and 9 bases from J; bases unmatched to any gene: 11. The CDR3 nucleotides read TGTGCCACCAGCGGCCGGGACAGGGTTCTAGGTGAGCAGTTCTTC. It encodes CATSGRDRVLGEQFF.